The 24 T cell receptor beta chains listed next were all sequenced from one sample in a study of read filtering for tumor transcriptome and immune sequencing. From roughly 0.4 ug of RNA, a library with molecular barcoded alpha/delta and beta/gamma adaptors was made. TCRdb processed the reads anew with MiXCR; each CDR3 protein has one entry. The sample holds roughly 93,000 distinct CDR3 sequences, 20% to 25% seen once. Sequences were obtained from a population of CD138-negative cells sorted from bone marrow. All receptors derive from a donor at least 40 years old with multiple myeloma.

This clonotype has ten or more counts. This sequence joins TRBV7-2 and TRBJ2-1, with 10 positions matching TRBD2. The trim removed 4 bases at V and 7 bases at J, leaving 10 bases unmatched. The CDR3 is 16 residues long. Germline loops: CDR1 SGHTA, CDR2 FQGNSA. CDR3 protein: CASSSRPSGGANEQFF. CDR3 in DNA: TGTGCCAGCAGCTCGCGGCCGAGCGGGGGGGCTAATGAGCAGTTCTTC.

This clonotype appeared many times. The chain joins TRBV28 to TRBJ2-7; D unclear. This CDR3 has 11 amino acids. Trimming took off 6 bases at V and 1 base at J, with 4 bases between the two ends. CDR1 is MDHEN and CDR2 is SYDVKM in the germline V gene. The CDR3 reads CASSHSYEQYF. CDR3 coding DNA: TGTGCCAGCAGCCATTCCTACGAGCAGTACTTC.

This clonotype showed up many times. The chain recombines TRBV5-8 with TRBJ2-1, with D unresolved. Looked up from germline, CDR1 is SGHTS and CDR2 is YDEGEE. The CDR3 contains 16 residues. Trimming removed 0 bases from V and 5 bases from J, with 15 bases in between. CDR3 nucleotide sequence: TGTGCCAGCAGCTTGGGGGCCACCCTCGAAGACAATGAGCAGTTCTTC. It is translated as CASSLGATLEDNEQFF.

This clonotype has only a few counts. The chain couples TRBV11-2 to TRBJ2-7, with D maybe TRBD1 (5 bases). The germline V gene encodes CDR1 SGHAT and CDR2 FQNNGV. V was pared by 5 bases and J by 3 bases, with 11 bases between. The CDR3 consists of 13 residues. The DNA for the CDR3 is TGTGCCAGCAGCCCCTGGGGCGACTACGAGCAGTACTTC. It translates to CASSPWGDYEQYF.

As concerns this clonotype: Only one base separates this from a far larger clonotype, so it likely reflects a read error. The chain links TRBV6-5 to TRBJ2-1; no definite D call. CDR3 size: 15 residues. Per the germline V gene, CDR1 is MNHEY and CDR2 is SVGAGI. V gave up 5 bases and J gave up 1 base, with 12 bases separating them. The CDR3, as DNA: TGTGCCAGCAGTGTTCGGGTATGGTCCTACAATGAGCAGTTCTTC. Translated: CASSVRVWSYNEQFF.

This clonotype appeared many times. The CDR3 region has the DNA TGCAGTGCTAGAGATGCTAGCGGGAGCAATGAGCAGTTCTTC. Its translation is CSARDASGSNEQFF. The rearrangement uses TRBV20-1 and TRBJ2-1; 10 bases agree with TRBD2. The length of the CDR3 is 14 residues. J was trimmed by 6 bases and V by 0 bases; bases with no gene match: 2. In germline, CDR1 is DFQATT, CDR2 SNEGSKA (reference sequence).

This clonotype showed up many times. This chain joins TRBV27 and TRBJ2-2, with 8 bases lining up with TRBD1. CDR3 length equals 17 residues. V shed 5 bases, J shed 2 bases, and the junction held 10 bases outside the gene matches. Germline loops: CDR1 MNHEY, CDR2 SMNVEV (reference sequence). CDR3 DNA sequence: TGTGCCAGCAGTACCCGTGACAGGGGCATTAACACCGGGGAGCTGTTTTTT. Protein: CASSTRDRGINTGELFF.

The chain uses TRBV4-1 and TRBJ1-5; TRBD1 aligns across 7 bases. CDR1 is MGHRA, CDR2 YSYEKL, per germline. The CDR3 contains 15 residues. With 1 base clipped from V and 4 bases from J, the junction kept 4 bases outside the gene matches. The CDR3 sequence is CASSQVGGRNQPQHF. CDR3 nucleotides: TGCGCCAGCAGCCAAGTAGGGGGCCGGAATCAGCCCCAGCATTTT.

This clonotype showed up many times. The chain employs TRBV6-1 and TRBJ1-5; D may be TRBD1 (5 bases). This CDR3 comprises 14 residues. The V and J ends lost 5 bases and 3 bases respectively, with 11 bases between them. CDR1 MNHNS and CDR2 SASEGT come from the germline V gene. This chain's CDR3 is CASSLPGLNQPQHF. CDR3 in DNA: TGTGCCAGCAGTCTCCCAGGGCTCAATCAGCCCCAGCATTTT.

This clonotype showed up many times. The chain uses TRBV28 and TRBJ2-7; 8 nucleotides agree with TRBD1. This CDR3 comprises 13 residues. With V trimmed by 6 bases and J by 13 bases, 14 bases remained unmatched. Per the germline V gene, CDR1 is MDHEN and CDR2 is SYDVKM. CDR3 sequence reads: CASSPRRGTGCYF. The CDR3 nucleotides are TGTGCCAGCAGCCCCCGGAGGGGGACAGGTTGCTACTTC.

This clonotype turned up a few times. The V gene is TRBV18, the J gene TRBJ2-5; D unclear. The CDR3 spans 13 residues. In germline, CDR1 is KGHSH, CDR2 LQKENI. V was pared by 2 bases and J by 3 bases, with 7 bases between. The CDR3 nucleotides read TGTGCCAGCTCACCAGGCGTAGAAGAGACCCAGTACTTC. Its protein product is CASSPGVEETQYF.

This clonotype has ten or more counts. This chain uses TRBV2 with TRBJ1-2, with D possibly TRBD1 on 6 matching bases. From germline, CDR1 is SNHLY and CDR2 FYNNEI. The CDR3 spans 13 residues. Trimming shortened V by 5 bases and J by 6 bases, and 13 bases separated the two germline ends. The CDR3 sequence is CASSPTGYNGYTF. CDR3 coding DNA: TGTGCCAGCAGTCCTACAGGGTACAATGGCTACACCTTC.

Turning to this clonotype: Possible read error: a much larger clone is one base away. The J gene is TRBJ2-3, the V gene TRBV7-8; D ambiguous. Germline lookup yields CDR1 SGHVS and CDR2 FQNEAQ. Between the trimmed V and J ends, which lost 3 bases and 8 bases, there was a span of 12 bases. The CDR3 totals 13 residues. CDR3 amino acids: CASSFDLRGTQYF. As DNA, the CDR3 is TGTGCCAGCAGCTTTGATTTGCGAGGTACGCAGTATTTT.

This clonotype was recorded many times. This chain joins TRBV3-1 and TRBJ1-1; D not certain. V lost 3 bases to trimming and J lost 7 bases, with 15 bases between them. This CDR3 contains 14 residues. Germline values: CDR1 LGHDT, CDR2 YNNKEL (reference sequence). DNA of the CDR3: TGTGCCAGCAGCCATCCCCAACGGCTCGGTGAAGCTTTCTTT. Protein: CASSHPQRLGEAFF.

This clonotype has a count of ten or more. The CDR3 coding sequence is TGTGCCAGCAGTTTGCCCTCTTCCTACGAGCAGTACTTC. The encoded protein is CASSLPSSYEQYF. The genes are TRBV28 and TRBJ2-7; no clear D gene. CDR1 and CDR2 (germline): MDHEN, SYDVKM. The CDR3 has 13 residues. V was shortened by 3 bases and J by 1 base, with 7 bases between the two germline ends.

This clonotype was counted ten times or more. The chain recombines TRBV5-1 with TRBJ2-1; D gene unclear. The germline V gene has CDR1 SGHRS and CDR2 YFSETQ. The CDR3 runs 13 residues. V lost 4 bases and J 9 bases, leaving 14 bases between the germline ends. CDR3 protein: CASSHPEVSEQFF. For the CDR3, the DNA is TGCGCCAGCAGCCACCCTGAAGTCAGTGAGCAGTTCTTC.

In this sample, this clonotype turned up once. One base away lies a much larger clone, so this may be a sequencing read error. The chain carries TRBV7-6 and TRBJ2-1, with a tentative D call TRBD1 (6 bases). Germline values: CDR1 SGHVS, CDR2 FNYEAQ. This CDR3 has 14 residues. V dropped 5 bases and J dropped 8 bases, with 16 bases sitting between them. CDR3 in amino acids: CASSRQTGSDEQFF. In DNA form, the CDR3 reads TGTGCCAGCAGCCGCCAGACAGGCTCCGATGAGCAGTTCTTC.

This clonotype was seen more than once but under ten times. The chain is built from TRBV20-1 and TRBJ1-3; no definite D call. V lost 5 bases to trimming and J lost 3 bases, with 8 bases between them. Germline loops: CDR1 DFQATT, CDR2 SNEGSKA (reference sequence). The length of the CDR3 is 12 residues. This chain's CDR3 is CSAPFDGNTIYF. The DNA for the CDR3 is TGCAGTGCTCCCTTTGATGGAAACACCATATATTTT.

This clonotype has ten or more counts. J is TRBJ1-4 and V is TRBV9; D may be TRBD1 (6 bases). The V and J ends lost 3 bases and 1 base respectively, with 13 bases between them. The CDR3 covers 16 residues. CDR1 is SGDLS, CDR2 YYNGEE, per germline. DNA of the CDR3: TGTGCCAGCAGCGCCGGAGGGGGGATAACTAATGAAAAACTGTTTTTT. This gives the protein CASSAGGGITNEKLFF.

Turning to this clonotype: This may stem from a read error, because a much larger clone lies one nucleotide away. The V gene is TRBV7-6, the J gene TRBJ1-5, with D maybe TRBD1 (6 bases). In germline, CDR1 is SGHVS, CDR2 FNYEAQ. The V gene lost 4 bases and the J gene lost 5 bases, with 12 bases spanning the gap. CDR3 length: 14 residues. The CDR3 spells CASSSATGHQPQHF. CDR3 sequence (DNA): TGTGCCAGCAGCTCAGCCACAGGGCATCAGCCCCAGCATTTT.

On this clonotype itself: With a much larger clone just one base away, this may be a read error. The CDR3 end shows no conserved phenylalanine or tryptophan, and so a read error is likely. The V gene is TRBV28, the J gene TRBJ2-7; D unclear. V was clipped by 4 bases and J by 7 bases, with 8 bases between them. This CDR3 is 11 amino acids long. Per germline, CDR1 MDHEN and CDR2 SYDVKM. As DNA, the CDR3 is TGTGCCAGCAGTTCCCGCTGGGAGCAGTACCTC. It specifies CASSSRWEQYL.

This clonotype was detected ten times or more. The rearrangement uses TRBV5-1 and TRBJ1-1, with D perhaps matching TRBD1 (6 bases). V gave up 4 bases and J gave up 1 base, with 14 bases separating them. This CDR3 is 15 amino acids long. Germline-derived CDR1 and CDR2 are SGHRS and YFSETQ. CDR3 nucleotides: TGCGCCAGCAGCGTGGACAGTCCCCAGAACACTGAAGCTTTCTTT. Translated: CASSVDSPQNTEAFF.

On this clonotype itself: With a much larger clone just one base away, this may be a read error. The V call is TRBV20-1, the J call TRBJ2-2; TRBD2 is a possible D gene (6 bases). The CDR3 contains 12 residues. Germline-derived CDR1 and CDR2 are DFQATT and SNEGSKA (reference sequence). The CDR3 protein is CSARDGAGGLFF. The CDR3 nucleotides are TGCAGTGCTAGAGATGGCGCCGGGGGGCTGTTTTTT.

Ten or more counts support this clonotype. The chain combines TRBV5-8 with TRBJ2-7; 9 bases agree with TRBD1. The V and J ends lost 5 bases and 8 bases, in that order; junction bases with no gene match: 14. Germline CDR1 SGHTS, CDR2 YDEGEE. This CDR3 region has 15 residues. This chain's CDR3 is CASRPSGTGYRQQYF. CDR3 bases: TGTGCCAGCAGGCCATCCGGGACAGGGTACCGTCAGCAGTACTTC.